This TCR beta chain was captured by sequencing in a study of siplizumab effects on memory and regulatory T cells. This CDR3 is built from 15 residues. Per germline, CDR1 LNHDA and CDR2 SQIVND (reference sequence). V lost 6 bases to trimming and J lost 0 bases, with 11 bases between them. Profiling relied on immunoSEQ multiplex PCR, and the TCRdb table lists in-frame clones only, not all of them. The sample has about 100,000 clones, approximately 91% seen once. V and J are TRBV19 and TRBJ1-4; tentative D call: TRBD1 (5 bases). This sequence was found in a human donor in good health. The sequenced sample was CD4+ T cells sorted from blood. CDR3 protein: CASRGWGATNEKLFF. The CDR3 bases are TGTGCCAGTAGAGGGTGGGGGGCAACTAATGAAAAACTGTTTTTT. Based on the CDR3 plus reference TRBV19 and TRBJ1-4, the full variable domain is DGGITQSPKYLFRKEGQNVTLSCEQNLNHDAMYWYRQDPGQGLRLIYYSQIVNDFQKGDIAEGYSVSREKKESFPLTVTSAQKNPTAFYLCASRGWGATNEKLFFGSGTQLSVL.